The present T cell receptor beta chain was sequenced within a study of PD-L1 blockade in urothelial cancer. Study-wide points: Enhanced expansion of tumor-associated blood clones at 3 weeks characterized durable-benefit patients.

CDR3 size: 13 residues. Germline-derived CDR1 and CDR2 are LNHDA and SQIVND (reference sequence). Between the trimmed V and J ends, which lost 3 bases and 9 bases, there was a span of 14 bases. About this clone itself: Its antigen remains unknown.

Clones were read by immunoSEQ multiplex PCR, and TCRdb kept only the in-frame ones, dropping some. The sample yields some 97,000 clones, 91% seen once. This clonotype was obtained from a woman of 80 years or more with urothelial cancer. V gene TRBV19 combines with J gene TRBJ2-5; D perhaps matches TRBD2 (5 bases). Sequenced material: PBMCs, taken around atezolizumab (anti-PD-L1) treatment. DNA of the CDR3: TGTGCCAGTAGTATGGGTTCAAGACTATCCCAGTACTTC. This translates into CASSMGSRLSQYF.